The 29 T cell receptor beta chains reported below all come from one sample, sequenced in a study of cytomegalovirus exposure and HLA in healthy donors. This PCR relied on a set of 60 Vbeta primers and 13 Jbeta primers. Some clones are missing from TCRdb's copy, which holds only in-frame ones; the method was immunoSEQ multiplex PCR. Counted here are 200,000 or so clones, 76% occurring once; the ten biggest clones make up 0.63%. The sample taken for sequencing was PBMCs. All receptors derive from a man younger than 30 in good health and CMV-seronegative.

This clone has a handful of counts. This chain connects TRBV6-1 to TRBJ2-1; D might be TRBD2 (5 bases). The CDR3 totals 15 residues. CDR1 and CDR2 from the germline V gene are MNHNS and SASEGT. Between the trimmed V and J ends, which lost 2 bases and 4 bases, there was a span of 12 bases. The CDR3 nucleotides read TGTGCCAGCAGTGAACTAGCCTACTCTTACAATGAGCAGTTCTTC. Protein product: CASSELAYSYNEQFF.

The rearrangement joins TRBV10-3 to TRBJ1-3; TRBD1 aligns across 11 bases. Germline CDR1 reads ENHRY; CDR2 reads SYGVKD. V dropped 0 bases and J dropped 4; count of bases not matched to a gene: 11. The CDR3 totals 19 residues. CDR3 residues: CAISESTTGQGANGNTIYF. CDR3 coding DNA: TGTGCCATCAGTGAGTCGACGACCGGACAGGGGGCTAACGGAAACACCATATATTTT.

This chain joins TRBV30 and TRBJ2-7; 9 bases map to TRBD2. Germline-derived CDR1 and CDR2 are GTSNPN and SVGIG (reference sequence). The CDR3 is 13 amino acids. V lost 4 bases, J lost 12 bases, and 13 bases stayed unmatched. This CDR3 is CAWIPGTSIISYF. CDR3 sequence (DNA): TGTGCCTGGATTCCCGGGACTAGCATTATTTCGTACTTC.

The V and J genes are TRBV6-6 and TRBJ1-4; perhaps TRBD1 as D (5 bases). Deletions cut 0 bases from V and 8 bases from J, with 10 bases between. CDR3 length equals 14 residues. CDR1 is MNHNY, CDR2 SVGAGI, per germline (reference sequence). The CDR3 protein is CASSYSAGREKLFF. DNA for the CDR3: TGTGCCAGCAGTTACTCCGCAGGGCGGGAAAAACTGTTTTTT.

This chain joins TRBV5-1 and TRBJ1-1; D uncertain. V was clipped by 7 bases and J by 1 base, with 11 bases between them. This CDR3 comprises 13 residues. Germline lookup yields CDR1 SGHRS and CDR2 YFSETQ. The CDR3 DNA sequence: TGCGCCAGCTCCCTTGGCCCGAACACTGAAGCTTTCTTT. Amino acids: CASSLGPNTEAFF.

CDR3: CAISVAGTSSGANVLTF. The CDR3 DNA reads as TGTGCCATCAGTGTCGCAGGGACAAGCTCTGGGGCCAACGTCCTGACTTTC. V gene TRBV10-3 combines with J gene TRBJ2-6; maybe TRBD1 (6 bases). The CDR3 consists of 17 residues. V was shortened by 4 bases and J by 0 bases, with 13 bases between the two germline ends. CDR1 ENHRY and CDR2 SYGVKD come from the germline V gene.

V usage is TRBV20-1 and J usage is TRBJ1-1, with D unresolved. Germline V gene lookup returns CDR1 DFQATT and CDR2 SNEGSKA (reference sequence). Trimming removed 7 bases at V and 6 bases at J, with 12 bases between. This CDR3 has 11 amino acids. CDR3 region: CSVFFGAEAFF. The CDR3 coding sequence is TGCAGTGTCTTTTTCGGGGCTGAAGCTTTCTTT.

This sequence joins TRBV7-3 and TRBJ2-1; D is perhaps TRBD2 (5 bases). This CDR3 has 15 amino acids. The V end lost 5 bases, the J end lost 4 bases, and 15 bases lay between the germline ends. The germline CDR1 and CDR2 sequences are SGHTA and FQGTGA. CDR3 DNA: TGTGCCAGCAGCCCGACGAGCGGTACTTACAATGAGCAGTTCTTC. Translating it yields CASSPTSGTYNEQFF.

The V gene is TRBV2, the J gene TRBJ1-5; D gene ambiguous. Trimming removed 7 bases from V and 3 bases from J, with 7 bases in between. The CDR3 runs 12 residues. Germline CDR1 and CDR2: SNHLY and FYNNEI. Here the CDR3 reads CASKRVNQPQHF. The CDR3, as DNA: TGTGCCAGCAAGAGGGTCAATCAGCCCCAGCATTTT. The complete variable domain, with remaining parts taken from reference TRBV2 and TRBJ1-5, reads EPEVTQTPSHQVTQMGQEVILRCVPISNHLYFYWYRQILGQKVEFLVSFYNNEISEKSEIFDDQFSVERPDGSNFTLKIRSTKLEDSAMYFCASKRVNQPQHFGDGTRLSIL.

V and J are TRBV25-1 and TRBJ1-5, with D possibly matching TRBD1 (6 bases). The CDR3 contains 16 residues. Between the trimmed V and J ends, which lost 4 bases and 4 bases, there was a span of 17 bases. The V gene's germline CDR1 is MGHDK and CDR2 SYGVNS. CDR3 amino acids: CASSGHSDSLNQPQHF. In DNA, the CDR3 is TGTGCCAGCAGTGGTCATTCGGACAGCTTAAATCAGCCCCAGCATTTT.

With regard to this clone: The sample carries other DNA sequences with the same CDR3. V gene TRBV5-1 combines with J gene TRBJ2-5; 8 bases align to TRBD2. Germline assignment: CDR1 SGHRS and CDR2 YFSETQ. The V segment lost 4 bases and the J segment 2 bases; nucleotides outside the gene matches: 7. The CDR3 loop spans 15 amino acids. This chain's CDR3 is CASSLVGTSQETQYF. In DNA, the CDR3 is TGCGCCAGCAGCCTGGTTGGGACTAGTCAAGAGACCCAGTACTTC.

The chain has TRBV4-2 and TRBJ1-2; D is unclear. Germline-derived CDR1 and CDR2 are LGHNA and YNFKEQ. The CDR3 extends over 14 amino acids. Trimming shortened V by 2 bases and J by 1 base, and 8 bases separated the two germline ends. Here the CDR3 DNA reads TGTGCCAGCAGCCAATCAACAGTTAACTATGGCTACACCTTC. Its translation is CASSQSTVNYGYTF.

This rearrangement joins TRBV5-6 to TRBJ2-5; 9 bases agree with TRBD1. With V trimmed by 5 bases and J by 1 base, 9 bases remained unmatched. CDR3 size: 16 residues. Germline assignment: CDR1 SGHDT and CDR2 YYEEEE. CDR3 sequence: CASRSGTGIAQETQYF. The CDR3 DNA is TGTGCCAGCAGGTCCGGGACAGGGATAGCCCAAGAGACCCAGTACTTC.

The genes are TRBV9 and TRBJ2-1, with D possibly being TRBD1 (9 bases). The V gene's germline CDR1 is SGDLS and CDR2 YYNGEE. This CDR3 spans 17 amino acids. The CDR3 nucleotides read TGTGATAATCGGGACAGGGACAAAAAAGCGGGAGCTAATGAGCAGTTCTTC. Its translation: CDNRDRDKKAGANEQFF.

This clone came up a few times. DNA for the CDR3: TGTGCCAGCAGTTACGAGGGTGGAGGCACCCAGTACTTC. Translation gives CASSYEGGGTQYF. The chain joins TRBV6-5 to TRBJ2-5; D is possibly TRBD2 (5 bases). The germline CDR1 and CDR2 sequences are MNHEY and SVGAGI. V lost 2 bases, J lost 8 bases, and 12 bases lay in between. The CDR3 is 13 amino acids.

This CDR3 reads CASSMGTGGGNEQFF. The CDR3 DNA is TGTGCCAGTAGTATGGGCACAGGGGGGGGCAATGAGCAGTTCTTC. The rearrangement uses TRBV19 and TRBJ2-1; D perhaps matches TRBD1 (8 bases). The CDR3 totals 15 residues. Per germline, CDR1 LNHDA and CDR2 SQIVND (reference sequence). Trimming took 3 bases from V and 6 from J, leaving 15 bases between them.

This clone has a single count. The CDR3 sequence: CASSPRSGSSYNEQFF. The CDR3 coding sequence is TGTGCCAGCAGCCCACGAAGCGGAAGCTCCTACAATGAGCAGTTCTTC. The V call is TRBV11-3, the J call TRBJ2-1, with a possible D match to TRBD2 (5 bases). The CDR3 consists of 16 residues. V was trimmed by 5 bases and J by 0 bases, leaving 14 bases between them. Per the germline V gene, CDR1 is SGHNT and CDR2 is YENEEA.

This sequence joins TRBV15 and TRBJ1-1, with no clear D. The CDR3 has 14 residues. The V gene lost 0 bases and the J gene lost 4 bases, with 9 bases spanning the gap. Germline V gene lookup returns CDR1 LNHNV and CDR2 YYDKDF (reference sequence). The CDR3 DNA sequence: TGTGCCACCAGCAGAGACCCACAGAGCACTGAAGCTTTCTTT. It specifies CATSRDPQSTEAFF.

The chain employs TRBV27 and TRBJ1-2, with D tentatively TRBD1 (6 bases). The V gene's germline CDR1 is MNHEY and CDR2 SMNVEV (reference sequence). This CDR3 has 15 amino acids. The V end was cut by 2 bases, the J end by 1 base, with 11 bases between. CDR3 coding DNA: TGTGCCAGCAGTTTAGGGGACATTTATAACTATGGCTACACCTTC. Its protein product is CASSLGDIYNYGYTF.

The chain carries TRBV7-9 and TRBJ2-3; perhaps TRBD1 as D (6 bases). The length of the CDR3 is 14 residues. Germline CDR1 is SEHNR and CDR2 is FQNEAQ (reference sequence). V lost 5 bases to trimming and J lost 6 bases, with 15 bases between them. CDR3 DNA: TGTGCCAGCAGCGAGGACAGACTAATGGATACGCAGTATTTT. This translates into CASSEDRLMDTQYF.

The V gene is TRBV7-2, the J gene TRBJ2-2; 7 bases line up with TRBD2. J gave up 2 bases and V 6 bases, and 6 bases lay outside the gene matches. The CDR3 has 15 amino acids. Germline V gives CDR1 SGHTA, CDR2 FQGNSA. In DNA, the CDR3 is TGTGCCAGCAGGCCCGGGACTACCAACACCGGGGAGCTGTTTTTT. Translation: CASRPGTTNTGELFF.

The chain has TRBV6-5 and TRBJ2-7; 10 bases are a match to TRBD1. V lost 2 bases to trimming and J lost 4 bases; unmatched junction nucleotides: 8. The germline V gene encodes CDR1 MNHEY and CDR2 SVGAGI. The CDR3 loop spans 16 amino acids. The CDR3 sequence is CASSYLRTGGSYEQYF. In DNA form, the CDR3 reads TGTGCCAGCAGTTACCTCCGGACAGGGGGAAGTTACGAGCAGTACTTC.

The CDR3 coding sequence is TGTGCCTGGAGTACAGGGTTCTACTACGAGCAGTACTTC. The encoded protein is CAWSTGFYYEQYF. The chain carries TRBV30 and TRBJ2-7; D possibly corresponds to TRBD1 (6 bases). The CDR3 length is 13 residues. Germline CDR1 reads GTSNPN; CDR2 reads SVGIG (reference sequence). V was trimmed by 2 bases and J by 3 bases, leaving 11 bases between them.

V usage is TRBV6-5 and J usage is TRBJ1-2; TRBD1 agrees at 7 bases. After removal of 0 bases from V and 7 bases from J, the junction contained 11 bases not matched to a gene. The germline gives CDR1 MNHEY, CDR2 SVGAGI. The CDR3 contains 16 residues. The DNA for the CDR3 is TGTGCCAGCAGTTACTCGGCTCGACAGGGATTTCGTGGCTACACCTTC. Its protein product is CASSYSARQGFRGYTF.

The CDR3 here is CASSLGRNEQFF. As DNA, the CDR3 is TGTGCCAGCAGTTTGGGGCGCAATGAGCAGTTCTTC. This rearrangement joins TRBV27 to TRBJ2-1; D perhaps matches TRBD1 (5 bases). V lost 3 bases to trimming and J lost 6 bases, with 6 bases between them. Germline V gives CDR1 MNHEY, CDR2 SMNVEV (reference sequence). The CDR3 consists of 12 residues.

This clone has only a few counts. This chain uses TRBV28 with TRBJ2-3, with D tentatively TRBD1 (7 bases). Trimming pared 8 bases from V and 0 bases from J, leaving 9 bases between. The CDR3 has 13 amino acids. The germline CDR1 and CDR2 sequences are MDHEN and SYDVKM. The CDR3 region has the DNA TGTGCCAGCGGAGGGGGCAGCACAGATACGCAGTATTTT. This sequence encodes CASGGGSTDTQYF.

This clone was observed once. The V call is TRBV7-3, the J call TRBJ2-1; the match to TRBD2 covers 9 bases. Germline loops: CDR1 SGHTA, CDR2 FQGTGA. With 3 bases clipped from V and 3 bases from J, the junction kept 9 bases outside the gene matches. The CDR3 is 17 residues long. As DNA, the CDR3 is TGTGCCAGCAGCTTCCGGATGGGAGCGGGAGGCTACAATGAGCAGTTCTTC. It specifies CASSFRMGAGGYNEQFF.

In its sample, this clone was seen once. The V and J genes are TRBV19 and TRBJ1-5; no definite D call. Germline V lookup: CDR1 LNHDA, CDR2 SQIVND (reference sequence). The CDR3 spans 15 residues. The germline V and J ends were trimmed by 3 bases and 2 bases, with 11 bases remaining between them. In nucleotides, the CDR3 is TGTGCCAGTAGTATCCTTTTCTCCGGCAATCAGCCCCAGCATTTT. Translation: CASSILFSGNQPQHF.

The CDR3 sequence: CASSLSPRNSEQFF. The CDR3 DNA reads TGTGCCAGCAGTTTATCCCCTAGGAATAGTGAGCAGTTCTTC. The V and J genes are TRBV27 and TRBJ2-1; no firm D call. This CDR3 contains 14 residues. The germline gives CDR1 MNHEY, CDR2 SMNVEV (reference sequence). Trimming removed 0 bases at V and 9 bases at J, with 12 bases between.